The text below deals with one T cell receptor (beta chain). The antigen is unknown. This CDR3 is also generated by other DNA sequences in the sample. The protocol was immunoSEQ multiplex PCR, while the TCRdb copy is restricted to in-frame clones and leaves out a portion. The sample records some 33,000 clones, 82% being singletons. The CDR3 has 13 residues. CDR1 is SGHNT and CDR2 is YYREEE in the germline V gene (reference sequence). The V and J ends lost 5 bases and 2 bases respectively, with 10 bases between them. This sample stems from a study of OX40 agonist ivuxolimab in advanced cancers. As for the study in general: The group had a mean age of roughly 65 years, ranged from about 20 to 79, and was 82.7% male.

Overall study results and limits: CD8+ T cells showed, on average, more clonal expansion than CD4+ cells.

The receptor comes from an adult with an advanced solid tumor such as melanoma, head and neck, liver or kidney cancer. The genes are TRBV5-4 and TRBJ2-5, with a possible D match to TRBD1 (6 bases). The sequenced sample was CD4+ or CD8+ T cells sorted from blood, obtained in a trial of the OX40 agonist ivuxolimab. CDR3 sequence reads: CASSLGQQETQYF. The DNA for the CDR3 is TGTGCCAGCAGTCTTGGACAGCAAGAGACCCAGTACTTC.